Listed here are 27 T cell receptor beta chains from one sample, sequenced in a study of T-cell reconstitution after alpha-beta-depleted transplantation in children (dated by TCRdb to the mid-2010s). The treatment or condition label, read with the paper, signifies: allogeneic hematopoietic cell transplantation with graft depleted of TCRalphabeta T cells and CD19 B cells. The library was made by PCR. The sample was run on an Illumina HiSeq 2500. TCR library preparation used molecular barcoding, with unique molecular identifiers applied to normalize quantification of the TCRbeta repertoire. TCRdb itself trimmed the public reads at Q25 with fastp, ran MiXCR and retained productive beta chains. CDR3 protein sequences are deduplicated, and each keeps its most common genes and DNA. The sample contains some 600,000 distinct CDR3 sequences, 10% to 15% of them found a single time. Approximately 2.1% of the sample lies in the top ten.

Material: PBMCs, mostly from graft donor cells, obtained 360 days after TCRalphabeta/CD19-depleted stem cell transplant. Every receptor here comes from a male patient younger than 18 who had a stem cell transplant for acute myeloid leukemia, so the T cells may come from the graft donor.

This clonotype appeared many times. The DNA for the CDR3 is TGTGCCAGCAGTGACAGCAACTATGGCTACACCTTC. This gives the protein CASSDSNYGYTF. The chain has TRBV12-3 or TRBV12-4 and TRBJ1-2; D is perhaps TRBD1 (5 bases). This CDR3 is built from 12 residues. V dropped 5 bases and J dropped 2 bases, with 6 bases sitting between them.

This clonotype was seen at least ten times. The V call is TRBV9, the J call TRBJ2-3; D remains unclear. Trimming pared 0 bases from V and 0 bases from J, leaving 2 bases between. The length of the CDR3 is 13 residues. Germline V gene data show CDR1 as SGDLS and CDR2 as YYNGEE. CDR3 DNA sequence: TGTGCCAGCAGCGTAGATAGCACAGATACGCAGTATTTT. Its translation: CASSVDSTDTQYF.

This clonotype was counted between two and nine times. The genes are TRBV25-1 and TRBJ2-7, with D possibly being TRBD2 (6 bases). The V end lost 1 base, the J end lost 3 bases, and 13 bases lay between the germline ends. From germline, CDR1 is MGHDK and CDR2 SYGVNS. The length of the CDR3 is 15 residues. The DNA for the CDR3 is TGTGCCAGCAGTGAATTCGGCGGGATAGGCTACGAGCAGTACTTC. It encodes CASSEFGGIGYEQYF.

The table lists this clonotype with a few counts. This chain connects TRBV27 to TRBJ2-7; the D is unclear. The V end lost 0 bases, the J end lost 2 bases, and 14 bases lay between the germline ends. The CDR3 loop spans 16 amino acids. Germline loops: CDR1 MNHEY, CDR2 SMNVEV (reference sequence). The CDR3 reads CASSLSSPAGAYEQYF. CDR3 sequence (DNA): TGTGCCAGCAGTTTATCATCCCCGGCAGGCGCCTACGAGCAGTACTTC.

The chain links TRBV6-2 or TRBV6-3 to TRBJ2-1; D is undetermined. V was pared by 0 bases and J by 7 bases, with 10 bases between. CDR3 length: 14 amino acids. Per the germline V gene, CDR1 is MNHEY and CDR2 is SVGEGT. The CDR3 DNA sequence: TGTGCCAGCAGTTACTCCGCTCCTGCAAATGAGCAGTTCTTC. Protein product: CASSYSAPANEQFF.

The rearrangement uses TRBV29-1 and TRBJ1-2; no definite D call. The CDR3 is 14 amino acids. Looked up from germline, CDR1 is SQVTM and CDR2 is ANQGSEA. V gave up 4 bases and J gave up 4 bases, with 16 bases separating them. This CDR3 reads CSVVSAPRGYGYTF. The CDR3 coding sequence is TGCAGCGTTGTGTCAGCCCCTCGGGGCTATGGCTACACCTTC.

This clonotype appeared many times. The V gene is TRBV6-5, the J gene TRBJ2-1; 7 bases are a match to TRBD2. Losses at the gene ends were 6 bases for V and 2 bases for J; bases not matched to a gene: 4. CDR3 length: 14 residues. Germline lookup yields CDR1 MNHEY and CDR2 SVGAGI. CDR3 sequence (DNA): TGTGCCAGCAGACTGGCGGGAGCCTACAATGAGCAGTTCTTC. Protein product: CASRLAGAYNEQFF.

This clonotype turned up a few times. The gene calls are TRBV20-1 and TRBJ2-6; a possible D gene is TRBD2 (5 bases). This CDR3 has 16 amino acids. The germline CDR1 and CDR2 sequences are DFQATT and SNEGSKA (reference sequence). Trimming took 6 bases from V and 5 from J, leaving 20 bases between them. The CDR3 spells CSAPPFDRGRANVLTF. CDR3 sequence (DNA): TGCAGTGCCCCCCCATTTGACCGAGGGCGGGCCAACGTCCTGACTTTC.

This clonotype has just a few counts. The chain combines TRBV14 with TRBJ2-7; 10 bases match TRBD1. Germline lookup yields CDR1 SGHDN and CDR2 FVKESK. J was trimmed by 9 bases and V by 0 bases; bases with no gene match: 8. This CDR3 is built from 15 residues. CDR3: CASSQDYGTGAAQYF. Here the CDR3 DNA reads TGTGCCAGCAGCCAAGATTACGGGACAGGGGCCGCGCAGTACTTC.

In its sample, this clonotype was seen a few times. The V gene is TRBV29-1, the J gene TRBJ2-1; D is uncertain. Deletions cut 6 bases from V and 5 bases from J, with 11 bases between. The CDR3 contains 12 residues. Per the germline V gene, CDR1 is SQVTM and CDR2 is ANQGSEA. The chain's CDR3 is CSVEWVDNEQFF. The CDR3 bases are TGCAGCGTCGAGTGGGTAGACAATGAGCAGTTCTTC.

This clonotype was observed at least ten times. The chain joins TRBV6-5 to TRBJ2-5, with D possibly TRBD1 on 6 matching bases. CDR1 is MNHEY and CDR2 is SVGAGI in the germline V gene. This CDR3 region has 14 residues. Trimming shortened V by 6 bases and J by 2 bases, and 13 bases separated the two germline ends. CDR3 sequence (DNA): TGTGCCAGCAGCCGACCGGACAGACAAGAGACCCAGTACTTC. Protein: CASSRPDRQETQYF.

This clonotype was counted between two and nine times. V and J are TRBV29-1 and TRBJ2-3; D is tentatively TRBD1 or TRBD2 (5 bases each). The germline V gene has CDR1 SQVTM and CDR2 ANQGSEA. Trimming cost V 4 bases and J 0 bases, with 17 bases left between them. CDR3 length: 16 residues. The DNA for the CDR3 is TGCAGCGTTGTGGGGACGGAACTTTCTAGCACAGATACGCAGTATTTT. This sequence encodes CSVVGTELSSTDTQYF.

This chain connects TRBV27 to TRBJ2-5; D remains unclear. V dropped 4 bases and J dropped 5 bases, with 20 bases sitting between them. The V gene's germline CDR1 is MNHEY and CDR2 SMNVEV (reference sequence). This CDR3 region has 16 residues. The CDR3 coding sequence is TGTGCCAGCAGTTCCCTAAAAGTTGGTTATGGTGAGACCCAGTACTTC. It encodes CASSSLKVGYGETQYF.

CDR3 in amino acids: CASSLSLTGSRADTQYF. CDR3 DNA: TGTGCCAGCAGTTTATCCTTAACAGGGAGTCGGGCAGATACGCAGTATTTT. This sequence joins TRBV28 and TRBJ2-3, with TRBD1 as a possible D gene (6 bases). Germline V lookup: CDR1 MDHEN, CDR2 SYDVKM. Deletions cut 1 base from V and 4 bases from J, with 18 bases between. The CDR3 is 17 residues long.

This clonotype turned up a few times. The rearrangement uses TRBV7-8 and TRBJ2-7; D possibly corresponds to TRBD2 (5 bases). Germline values: CDR1 SGHVS, CDR2 FQNEAQ. V was pared by 2 bases and J by 5 bases, with 13 bases between. This CDR3 spans 14 amino acids. The CDR3 DNA follows: TGTGCCAGCAGCTTATCGGGGATTATTAACGAGCAGTACTTC. The encoded protein is CASSLSGIINEQYF. The variable domain in full, with the rest retrieved from reference TRBV7-8 and TRBJ2-7, is GAGVSQSPRYKVAKRGQDVALRCDPISGHVSLFWYQQALGQGPEFLTYFQNEAQLDKSGLPSDRFFAERPEGSVSTLKIQRTQQEDSAVYLCASSLSGIINEQYFGPGTRLTVT.

As DNA, the CDR3 is TGTGCCAGCAGTTTGTCCGGGCCCGGGTGGGAAAAACTGTTTTTT. The encoded protein is CASSLSGPGWEKLFF. The chain employs TRBV28 and TRBJ1-4; D is unclear. From germline, CDR1 is MDHEN and CDR2 SYDVKM. CDR3 length: 15 amino acids. V was shortened by 3 bases and J by 8 bases, with 16 bases between the two germline ends. Drawing the rest from reference TRBV28 and TRBJ1-4, the complete variable domain is DVKVTQSSRYLVKRTGEKVFLECVQDMDHENMFWYRQDPGLGLRLIYFSYDVKMKEKGDIPEGYSVSREKKERFSLILESASTNQTSMYLCASSLSGPGWEKLFFGSGTQLSVL.

On this clonotype: An end of the junction differs from the germline gene, which may be a read error. The chain employs TRBV7-7 and TRBJ2-7; perhaps TRBD1 as D (5 bases). The CDR3 runs to 13 residues. Germline loops: CDR1 SSHAT, CDR2 FNYEAQ (reference sequence). The CDR3 DNA follows: TGTGCTAGCAGCCCGCAGGGATATGACGAGCAGTACTTC. Translation: CASSPQGYDEQYF.

This clonotype was recorded many times. This sequence joins TRBV12-3 or TRBV12-4 and TRBJ2-7, with D perhaps TRBD2 (5 bases). The CDR3 has 14 residues. V shed 3 bases and J shed 3 bases, with 12 bases lying between them. The CDR3 spells CASSFGGPNYEQYF. In DNA, the CDR3 is TGTGCCAGCAGTTTCGGCGGGCCCAACTACGAGCAGTACTTC.

This clonotype turned up a few times. The junction shows a germline mismatch at one end, possibly a read error. The rearrangement uses TRBV7-7 and TRBJ2-1, with a possible D match to TRBD1 (5 bases). Germline CDR1 SSHAT, CDR2 FNYEAQ (reference sequence). CDR3 size: 16 residues. CDR3 coding DNA: TGTGCTAGCAGCTCTAAAGGGGAAGTTCCCTACAATGAGCAGTTCTTC. Translating it yields CASSSKGEVPYNEQFF.

The V and J genes are TRBV27 and TRBJ2-1, with D possibly TRBD2 on 5 matching bases. The CDR3 sequence is 13 residues long. CDR1 and CDR2 from the germline V gene are MNHEY and SMNVEV (reference sequence). Deletions cut 8 bases from V and 4 bases from J, with 12 bases between. The CDR3 nucleotides read TGTGCCAGCTCCGGACTCTTTTACAATGAGCAGTTCTTC. Its protein product is CASSGLFYNEQFF.

This clonotype was seen many times. The V gene is TRBV11-1, the J gene TRBJ2-6; D gene uncertain. In germline, CDR1 is SGHAT, CDR2 FQDESV (reference sequence). V was shortened by 6 bases and J by 1 base, with 10 bases between the two germline ends. The CDR3 has 15 residues. CDR3 sequence (DNA): TGTGCCAGCAGACTCACTCGGTCTGGGGCCAACGTCCTGACTTTC. This codes for CASRLTRSGANVLTF.

This clonotype turned up a few times. The CDR3 loop is CASSDLGQASYEQYF. CDR3 bases: TGTGCCAGCAGCGACTTGGGACAGGCTTCCTACGAGCAGTACTTC. The rearrangement links TRBV28 to TRBJ2-7; TRBD1 agrees at 8 bases. CDR1 is MDHEN, CDR2 SYDVKM, per germline. The V segment lost 6 bases and the J segment 1 base; nucleotides outside the gene matches: 8. CDR3 length equals 15 residues.

This chain connects TRBV11-2 to TRBJ1-2; TRBD1 agrees at 7 bases. After removal of 3 bases from V and 2 bases from J, the junction contained 9 bases not matched to a gene. The germline V gene encodes CDR1 SGHAT and CDR2 FQNNGV. CDR3 length: 16 residues. As DNA, the CDR3 is TGTGCCAGCAGCTTGTTGACAGGGCCCAGAAACTATGGCTACACCTTC. Translated: CASSLLTGPRNYGYTF.

This clonotype has just a few counts. The V call is TRBV29-1, the J call TRBJ2-3, with TRBD2 matching 13 bases. J was trimmed by 3 bases and V by 6 bases; bases with no gene match: 9. The germline V gene encodes CDR1 SQVTM and CDR2 ANQGSEA. CDR3 length equals 16 residues. CDR3 sequence: CSVRAATSGRTDTQYF. In DNA form, the CDR3 reads TGCAGCGTCCGGGCGGCGACTAGCGGGAGGACAGATACGCAGTATTTT.

This clonotype has a handful of counts. The chain recombines TRBV7-2 with TRBJ2-7; D uncertain. The germline gives CDR1 SGHTA, CDR2 FQGNSA. The CDR3 covers 13 residues. Between the trimmed V and J ends, which lost 0 bases and 5 bases, there was a span of 8 bases. The CDR3: CASSLAAQNEQYF. The DNA for the CDR3 is TGTGCCAGCAGCTTAGCCGCGCAGAACGAGCAGTACTTC. Using reference TRBV7-2 and TRBJ2-7 for the parts outside the CDR3, the full variable domain is GAGVSQSPSNKVTEKGKDVELRCDPISGHTALYWYRQSLGQGLEFLIYFQGNSAPDKSGLPSDRFSAERTGGSVSTLTIQRTQQEDSAVYLCASSLAAQNEQYFGPGTRLTVT.

The chain uses TRBV7-2 and TRBJ2-5; no reliable D call. The CDR3 consists of 13 residues. Germline CDR1 reads SGHTA; CDR2 reads FQGNSA. The V and J ends lost 1 base and 1 base respectively, with 4 bases between them. The DNA of the CDR3 is TGTGCCAGCAGCTTAGACGGCCAAGAGACCCAGTACTTC. Protein sequence: CASSLDGQETQYF. The variable domain in full, with the rest retrieved from reference TRBV7-2 and TRBJ2-5, is GAGVSQSPSNKVTEKGKDVELRCDPISGHTALYWYRQSLGQGLEFLIYFQGNSAPDKSGLPSDRFSAERTGGSVSTLTIQRTQQEDSAVYLCASSLDGQETQYFGPGTRLLVL.

This rearrangement joins TRBV6-5 to TRBJ2-3; D is unclear. CDR1 and CDR2 (germline): MNHEY, SVGAGI. V shed 0 bases and J shed 2 bases, with 12 bases lying between them. This CDR3 has 16 amino acids. CDR3 in DNA: TGTGCCAGCAGTTACTCCCGACTTAAAATCACAGATACGCAGTATTTT. Amino acids: CASSYSRLKITDTQYF.